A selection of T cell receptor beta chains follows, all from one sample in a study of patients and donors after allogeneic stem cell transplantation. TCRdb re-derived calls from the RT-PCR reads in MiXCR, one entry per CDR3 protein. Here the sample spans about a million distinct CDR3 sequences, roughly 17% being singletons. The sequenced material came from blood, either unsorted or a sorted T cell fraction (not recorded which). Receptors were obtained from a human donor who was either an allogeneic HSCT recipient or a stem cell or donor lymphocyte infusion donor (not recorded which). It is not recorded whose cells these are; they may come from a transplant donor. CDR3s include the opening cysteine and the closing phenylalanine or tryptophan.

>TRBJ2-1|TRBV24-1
CATSQGNEQFF
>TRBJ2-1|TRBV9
CASSPRVGGDYNEQFF
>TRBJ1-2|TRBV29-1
CSVTGGSDNYGYTF
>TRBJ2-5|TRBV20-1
CSARRPGLAGETQYF
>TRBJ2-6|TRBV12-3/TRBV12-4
CASGRESGANVLTF
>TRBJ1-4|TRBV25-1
CASSATVKLNEKLFF
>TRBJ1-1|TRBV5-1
CASSLGDSFMNTEAFF
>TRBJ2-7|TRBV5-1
CASRISSTHEQYF
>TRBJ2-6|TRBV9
CASSVLIYPTSGANVLTF
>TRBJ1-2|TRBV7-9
CASSSTTQSSGYTF
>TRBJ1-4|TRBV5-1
CASSSSGTGATEKLFF
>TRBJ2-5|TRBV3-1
CASSQDTKGIETQYF
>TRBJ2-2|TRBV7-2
CASSLVAGGDTGELFF
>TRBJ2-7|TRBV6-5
CASSYSRGAPWGSYEQYF
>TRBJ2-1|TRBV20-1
CSAYRVSYNEQFF